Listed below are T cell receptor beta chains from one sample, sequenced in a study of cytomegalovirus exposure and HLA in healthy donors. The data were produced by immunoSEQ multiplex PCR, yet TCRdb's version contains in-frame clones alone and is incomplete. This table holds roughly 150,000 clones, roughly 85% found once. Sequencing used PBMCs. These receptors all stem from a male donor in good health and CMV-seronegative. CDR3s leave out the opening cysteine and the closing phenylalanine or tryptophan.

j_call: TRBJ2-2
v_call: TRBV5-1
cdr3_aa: ASSFSGINTGELF

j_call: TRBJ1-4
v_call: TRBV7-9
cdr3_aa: ASSPHGEKLF

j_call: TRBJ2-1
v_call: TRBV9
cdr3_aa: ASSGEGLAGRDEQF

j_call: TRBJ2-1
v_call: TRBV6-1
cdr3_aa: ASSGSGQGAPDEQF

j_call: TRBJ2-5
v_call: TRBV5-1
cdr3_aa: ASSFLFSDRVETQY

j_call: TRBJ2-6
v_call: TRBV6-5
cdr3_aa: ASMPSWPGANVLT

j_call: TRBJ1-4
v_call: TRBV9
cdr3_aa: ASSSSGQGAEKLF

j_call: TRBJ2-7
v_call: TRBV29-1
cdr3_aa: SVEEGGRSYEQY

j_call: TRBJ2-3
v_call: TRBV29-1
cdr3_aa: SVGQASTDTQY

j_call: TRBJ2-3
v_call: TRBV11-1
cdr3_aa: ASSLLAVPDTQY

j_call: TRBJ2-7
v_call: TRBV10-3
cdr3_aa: AISGGGTVISYEQY

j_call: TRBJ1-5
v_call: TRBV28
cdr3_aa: ASLTENQPQH

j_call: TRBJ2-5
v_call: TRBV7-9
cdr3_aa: ASSPPWGGETQY

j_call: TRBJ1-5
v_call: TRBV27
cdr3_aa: ASSFRGDRQPNQPQH

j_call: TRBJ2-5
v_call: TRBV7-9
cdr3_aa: ASSSVLGGQETQY

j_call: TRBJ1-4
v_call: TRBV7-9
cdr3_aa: ASSLRQGPWEKLF

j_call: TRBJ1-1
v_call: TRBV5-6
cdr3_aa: ASSLPQGKVF

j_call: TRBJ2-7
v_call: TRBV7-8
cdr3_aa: ASSLEVDRGYEQY

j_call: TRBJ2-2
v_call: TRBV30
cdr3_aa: AWSVETANTGELF

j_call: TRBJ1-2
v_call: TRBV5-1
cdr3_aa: ASSLGQGEPNYGYT

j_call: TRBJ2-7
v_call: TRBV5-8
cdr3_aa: ASSTRGLVEQY

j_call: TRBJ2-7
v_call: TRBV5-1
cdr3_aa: ASSLELAGLYEQY

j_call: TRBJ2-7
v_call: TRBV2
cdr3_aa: ASSFLTSSREQY

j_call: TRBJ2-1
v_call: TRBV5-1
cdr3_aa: ASRRLTGRNEQF

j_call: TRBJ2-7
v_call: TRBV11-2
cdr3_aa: ASSLGHGDYEQY

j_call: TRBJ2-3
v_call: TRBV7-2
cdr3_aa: ASSLINVWADTQY

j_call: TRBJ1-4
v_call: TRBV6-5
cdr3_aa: ASRRGQGSEKLF

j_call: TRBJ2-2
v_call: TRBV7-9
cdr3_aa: ASSFGVTVNSNTGELF

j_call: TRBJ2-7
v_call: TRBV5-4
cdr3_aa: ASSVALAGAHEQY

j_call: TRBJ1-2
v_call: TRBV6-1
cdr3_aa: ASSPGQGANYGYT

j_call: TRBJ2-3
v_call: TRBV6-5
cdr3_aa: ASSYSWGGSADTQY

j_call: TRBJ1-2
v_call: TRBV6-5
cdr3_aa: ASSLGQRGDGYT

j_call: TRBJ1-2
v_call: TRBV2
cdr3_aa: ASSEIGGGDGYT

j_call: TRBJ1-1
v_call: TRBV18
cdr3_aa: ASSPTGDTEAF

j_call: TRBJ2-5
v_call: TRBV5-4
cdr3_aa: ASSTWTVKETQY

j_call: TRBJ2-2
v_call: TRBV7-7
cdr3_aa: ASSLVAGNTGELF

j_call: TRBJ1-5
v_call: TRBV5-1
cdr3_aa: ASSLTGLSQPQH

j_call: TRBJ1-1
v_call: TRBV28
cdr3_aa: ASSSQGFEAF

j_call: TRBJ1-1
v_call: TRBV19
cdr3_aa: ASRVQGTGSLSGTEAF

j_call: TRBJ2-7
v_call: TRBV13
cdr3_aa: ASSYQRTGGIFSYEQY

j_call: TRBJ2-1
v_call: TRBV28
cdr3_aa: ASSSGTGSPNEQF

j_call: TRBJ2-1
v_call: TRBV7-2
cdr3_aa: ASSLVAGGGEQF

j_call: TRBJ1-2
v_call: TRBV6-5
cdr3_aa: ASSYSDRPYGYT

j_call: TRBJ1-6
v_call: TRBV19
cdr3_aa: ASSGQGEYSPLH

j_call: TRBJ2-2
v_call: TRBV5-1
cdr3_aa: ASSPGQQALTGELF

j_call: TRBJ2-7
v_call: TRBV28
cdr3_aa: ASSRLFYEQY

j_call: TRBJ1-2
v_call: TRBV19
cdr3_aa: ASSGGFSPSGYT

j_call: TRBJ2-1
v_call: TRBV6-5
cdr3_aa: ASSYSIGTPNLF

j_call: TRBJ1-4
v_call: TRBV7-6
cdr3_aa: ASSSGQGTNEKLF

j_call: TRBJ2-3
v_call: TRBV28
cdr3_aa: ASSFPGAGATDTQY

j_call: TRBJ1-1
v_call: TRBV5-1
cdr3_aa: ASSEGQGARNTEAF

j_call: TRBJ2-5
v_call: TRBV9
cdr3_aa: ASSVGQRELGETQY

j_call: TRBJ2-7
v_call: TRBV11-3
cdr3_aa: ASSPYYEQY

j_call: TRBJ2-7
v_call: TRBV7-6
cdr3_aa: ASSLNRDRSYEQY